The T cell receptor (beta chain) under discussion was sequenced for a study of radiotherapy plus CTLA-4 blockade in lung cancer. The germline V gene encodes CDR1 MGHRA and CDR2 YSYEKL. The length of the CDR3 is 17 residues. Trimming stripped 0 bases from V and 2 bases from J, with 15 bases between. Measured with immunoSEQ multiplex PCR; TCRdb has only the in-frame clones, and not every one. The sample comprises some 60,000 clones, just over 75% of which are singletons, and approximately 4.3% rests with the top ten. The sequencing here drew on peripheral blood, taken from a patient treated with radiotherapy plus ipilimumab. This TCR derives from a human donor with non-small cell lung cancer who had a partial response to radiotherapy plus ipilimumab. The chain recombines TRBV4-1 with TRBJ2-3; D perhaps matches TRBD2 (6 bases). CDR3 amino acids: CASSQDGDSGLTDTQYF. CDR3 sequence (DNA): TGCGCCAGCAGCCAAGATGGGGATAGCGGACTCACAGATACGCAGTATTTT.